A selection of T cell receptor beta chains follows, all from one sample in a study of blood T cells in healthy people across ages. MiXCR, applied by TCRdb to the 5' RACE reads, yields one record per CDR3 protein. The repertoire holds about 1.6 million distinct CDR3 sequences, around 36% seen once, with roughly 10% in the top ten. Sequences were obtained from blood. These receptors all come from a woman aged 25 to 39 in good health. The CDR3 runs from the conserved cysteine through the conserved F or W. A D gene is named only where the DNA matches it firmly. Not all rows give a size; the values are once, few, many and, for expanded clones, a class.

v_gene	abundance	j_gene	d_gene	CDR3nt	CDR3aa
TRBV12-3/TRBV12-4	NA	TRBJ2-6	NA	TGTGCCAGCAGCCGACACCTTATCTCTGGGGCCAACGTCCTGACTTTC	CASSRHLISGANVLTF
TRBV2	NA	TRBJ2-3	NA	TGTGCCAGCAGCCTCGACAGGAGGAGCACAGATACGCAGTATTTT	CASSLDRRSTDTQYF
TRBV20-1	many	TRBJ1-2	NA	TGCAGTGCCCCTTGGGGTTATGGCTACACCTTC	CSAPWGYGYTF
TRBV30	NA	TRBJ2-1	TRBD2	TGTGCCTGGAGCCTACGGGAGATAGCGGGAGGTTCCTACAATGAGCAGTTCTTC	CAWSLREIAGGSYNEQFF
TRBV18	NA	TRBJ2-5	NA	TGTGCCAGCTCACCCTTTGCGGCAGCTCTTTGGGAGACCCAGTACTTC	CASSPFAAALWETQYF
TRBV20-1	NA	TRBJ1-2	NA	TGCAGCCCCGCATCCCGGGACATAAACTATGGCTACACCTTC	CSPASRDINYGYTF
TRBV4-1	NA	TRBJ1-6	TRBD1	TGCGCCAGCAGCCTGGGACAGAGCTCCTATAATTCACCCCTCCACTTT	CASSLGQSSYNSPLHF
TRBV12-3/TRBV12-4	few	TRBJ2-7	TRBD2	TGTGCCAGCAGTACGAGTAGCGGGAGTTCCTACGAGCAGTACTTC	CASSTSSGSSYEQYF
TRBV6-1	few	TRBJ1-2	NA	TGTGCCAGTCTCGTCGTGAGGGGCCATGGCTACACCTTC	CASLVVRGHGYTF
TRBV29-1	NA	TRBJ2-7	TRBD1	TGCAGCGTTGACGCCGGACAGGGAGTCTACTACGAGCAGTACTTC	CSVDAGQGVYYEQYF
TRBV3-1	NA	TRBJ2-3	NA	TGTGCCAGCAGCCAAGGAAGAAGACGGTCCACCCTCACAGATACGCAGTATTTT	CASSQGRRRSTLTDTQYF
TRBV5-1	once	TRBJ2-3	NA	TGCGCCAGCATCGGGACCCCTCAAGGCACGGGAGCAGGTACGCAGTATTTT	CASIGTPQGTGAGTQYF
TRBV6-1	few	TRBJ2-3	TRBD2	TGTGCCAGCACTAGACTAGCGGGAGGGCAAGATACGCAGTATTTT	CASTRLAGGQDTQYF
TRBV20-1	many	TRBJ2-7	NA	TGCAGTGCTAGAGATCCTAGAGGGGGGCCGTACGAGCAGTACTTC	CSARDPRGGPYEQYF
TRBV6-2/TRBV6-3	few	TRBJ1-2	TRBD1	TGTGCCGGCGGATCAACAGGGGAGCGGAGCTACACCTTC	CAGGSTGERSYTF
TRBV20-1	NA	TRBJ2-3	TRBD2	TGCAGTGCTAGATTAAGCGGGGGGGCGGAAGATACGCAGTATTTT	CSARLSGGAEDTQYF
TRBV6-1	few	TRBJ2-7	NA	TGTGCCAGCAGTGGACGGGTTGACTCCTACGAGCAGTACTTC	CASSGRVDSYEQYF
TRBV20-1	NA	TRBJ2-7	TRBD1	TGCAGTGCTACAACGGGACAGCCTAACGAGCAGTACTTC	CSATTGQPNEQYF
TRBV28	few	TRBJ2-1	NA	TGTGCCAGCAGTTTATTCCCCGACGGCCGCCCGTTCTTC	CASSLFPDGRPFF
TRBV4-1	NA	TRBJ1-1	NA	TGCGCCAGCCTCCCGGGGGGAGGAGCGACGAACACTGAAGCTTTCTTT	CASLPGGGATNTEAFF
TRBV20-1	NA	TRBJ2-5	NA	TGCAGTGCAGCCCGGGACGTCGGTCCAGAGACCCAGTACTTC	CSAARDVGPETQYF
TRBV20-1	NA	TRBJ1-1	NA	TGCAGTGCTAGAGATCTCACCATTAAGGGGACTGAAGCTTTCTTT	CSARDLTIKGTEAFF
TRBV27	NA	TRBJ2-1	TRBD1	TGTGCCAGCAGCCGACAGGGGCACTCCTACAATGAGCAGTTCTTC	CASSRQGHSYNEQFF
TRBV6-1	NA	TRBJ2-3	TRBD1	TGTGCCAGCACTACCCTACAGGGGGCGGGCACAGATACGCAGTATTTT	CASTTLQGAGTDTQYF
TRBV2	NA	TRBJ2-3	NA	TGTGCCAGCAATTTCGGGGGCACAGATACGCAGTATTTT	CASNFGGTDTQYF
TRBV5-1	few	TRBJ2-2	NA	TGCGCCAGCAGCCACCCCTACCGGGACCTTCAAAGGTACACCGGGGAGCTGTTTTTT	CASSHPYRDLQRYTGELFF
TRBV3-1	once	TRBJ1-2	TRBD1	TGTGCCAGCAGCCGTTTGACAGGGACCCCTGGCTACACCTTC	CASSRLTGTPGYTF
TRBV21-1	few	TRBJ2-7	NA	TGTGCCAGCAGCAAAGGTACGAGCGGGAGTTGGTACGAGCAGTACTTC	CASSKGTSGSWYEQYF
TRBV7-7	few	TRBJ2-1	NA	TGTGCCAGCAGCGTAATACAGGGCGGCGAGCAGTTCTTC	CASSVIQGGEQFF
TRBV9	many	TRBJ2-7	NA	TGTGCCAGCAGCGTAGGCTTGGCAGGCAAATCTGGGCAGTACTTC	CASSVGLAGKSGQYF
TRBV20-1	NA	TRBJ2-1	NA	TGCAGTGCTAACGACTCCCCCTACAATGAGCAGTTCTTC	CSANDSPYNEQFF
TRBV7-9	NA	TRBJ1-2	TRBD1	TGTGCCAGCAGCTCAACAGGGGGCGCGGATGGCTACACCTTC	CASSSTGGADGYTF
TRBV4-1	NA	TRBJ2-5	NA	TGCGCCAGCAGCCAAGTGGCGGGGCCCAAAGAGACCCAGTACTTC	CASSQVAGPKETQYF
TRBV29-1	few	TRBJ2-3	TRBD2	TGCAGCATGGACATTCTAGCGGGGGTCACAGATACGCAGTATTTT	CSMDILAGVTDTQYF
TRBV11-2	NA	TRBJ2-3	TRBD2	TGTGCCAGCAGCCCCCCGGGGGGGGAGCGGGATACGCAGTATTTT	CASSPPGGERDTQYF
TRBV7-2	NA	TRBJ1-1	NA	TGTGCCAGCAGCTTACAGGACGTCACTGAAGCTTTCTTT	CASSLQDVTEAFF
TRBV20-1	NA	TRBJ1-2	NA	TGCAGTGCTCGACAGGTCCGGTTCATCTATGGCTACACCTTC	CSARQVRFIYGYTF
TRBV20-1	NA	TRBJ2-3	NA	TGCAGTGCTATCAACAGGTATACTAGCACAGATACGCAGTATTTT	CSAINRYTSTDTQYF
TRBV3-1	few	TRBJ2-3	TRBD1	TGTGCCAGCAGCCCGAGCCCGGGACAGGGGGCTTCTACGCAGTATTTT	CASSPSPGQGASTQYF
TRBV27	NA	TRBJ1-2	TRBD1	TGTGCCAGCAGTTTATCGATGACAGGGGGAGGCACTAACCATGGCTACACCTTC	CASSLSMTGGGTNHGYTF
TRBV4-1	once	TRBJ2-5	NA	TGCGCCAGCAGCCCTTCTTTTCGAGACTCCCAAGAGACCCAGTACTTC	CASSPSFRDSQETQYF
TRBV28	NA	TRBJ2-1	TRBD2	TGTGCCAGCAGTTTATTACGCGAGCGGGAGTTTTACAATGAGCAGTTCTTC	CASSLLREREFYNEQFF
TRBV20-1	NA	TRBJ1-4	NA	TGCAGTGCCCCGGGGGACGAGTGGGAAAAACTGTTTTTT	CSAPGDEWEKLFF
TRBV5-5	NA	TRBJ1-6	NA	TGTGCCAGCAGCTTGGCTATGGCGGGGAATTCACCCCTCCACTTT	CASSLAMAGNSPLHF
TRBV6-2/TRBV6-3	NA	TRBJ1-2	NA	TGTGCCAGCAGCCCGAGAACAAACGAAGCCACCTTC	CASSPRTNEATF
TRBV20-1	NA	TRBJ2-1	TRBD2	TGCAGTGCTAGACGGCGGCGGGGGGGTAATGAGCAGTTCTTC	CSARRRRGGNEQFF
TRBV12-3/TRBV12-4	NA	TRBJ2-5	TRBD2	TGTGCCTGCAGTTCGGGACTAGCGGGGACCCAAGAGACCCAGTACTTC	CACSSGLAGTQETQYF
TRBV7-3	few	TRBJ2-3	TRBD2	TGTGCCAGCAGCTATCAACTAGCGGGTACGCAGTATTTT	CASSYQLAGTQYF
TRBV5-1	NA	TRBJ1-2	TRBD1	TGCGCCAGCAGCTTGGTGGGCAGGGGGCTCGGTGGCTACACCTTC	CASSLVGRGLGGYTF
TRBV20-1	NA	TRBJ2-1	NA	TGCAGTGCTAGAGATTTTTCGAGGGAACTCATCCGCTACAATGAGCAGTTCTTC	CSARDFSRELIRYNEQFF
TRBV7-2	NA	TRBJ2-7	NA	TGTGCCAGCAGCTTAGGTGTCGGCTACCTCTACGAGCAGTACTTC	CASSLGVGYLYEQYF
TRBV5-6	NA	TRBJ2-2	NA	TGTGCCAGCACCTGGAGGGATGGCACCGGGGAGCTGTTTTTT	CASTWRDGTGELFF
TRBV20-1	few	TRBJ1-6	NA	TGCAGTGCCCGAAGAGGGCCGGATGATTCACCCCTCCACTTT	CSARRGPDDSPLHF
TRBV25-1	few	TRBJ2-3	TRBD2	TGTGCCAGCAGTGGACGTGGGAGGGCATCAGATACGCAGTATTTT	CASSGRGRASDTQYF